This TCR beta chain was recovered during a study of blood T cell repertoires in COVID-19. V lost 0 bases and J 0 bases, leaving 10 bases between the germline ends. The CDR3 loop spans 16 amino acids. Germline V lookup: CDR1 MGHRA, CDR2 YSYEKL. Per the study methods: Reference gene primer amplification yielded estimated nucleated cell counts. Generated by immunoSEQ multiplex PCR, the TCRdb table keeps only in-frame clones and is missing some. The V and J calls and the clone size are those of that table, but D and trimming were determined from the DNA. In the table there are around 69,000 clones, approximately 89% of which are singletons.

The sequenced sample was peripheral blood. J is TRBJ2-3 and V is TRBV4-1; unclear D gene. The TCR sequence derives from a woman between 45 and 65 years old with active COVID-19. The CDR3 region is CASSQDGRSSTDTQYF. The CDR3 coding sequence is TGCGCCAGCAGCCAAGATGGCAGATCTAGCACAGATACGCAGTATTTT.